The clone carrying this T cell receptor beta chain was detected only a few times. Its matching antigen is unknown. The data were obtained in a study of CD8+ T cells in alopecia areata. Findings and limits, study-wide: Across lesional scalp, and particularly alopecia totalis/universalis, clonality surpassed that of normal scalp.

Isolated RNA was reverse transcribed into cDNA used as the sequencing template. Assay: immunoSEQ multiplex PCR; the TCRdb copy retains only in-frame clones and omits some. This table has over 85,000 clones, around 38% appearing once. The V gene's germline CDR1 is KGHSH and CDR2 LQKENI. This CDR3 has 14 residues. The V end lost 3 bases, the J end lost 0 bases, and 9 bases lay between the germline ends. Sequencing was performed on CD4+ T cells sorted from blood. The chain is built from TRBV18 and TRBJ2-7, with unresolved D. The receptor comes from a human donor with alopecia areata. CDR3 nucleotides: TGTGCCAGCTCACCGTCGGACGTCTCCTACGAGCAGTACTTC. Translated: CASSPSDVSYEQYF.